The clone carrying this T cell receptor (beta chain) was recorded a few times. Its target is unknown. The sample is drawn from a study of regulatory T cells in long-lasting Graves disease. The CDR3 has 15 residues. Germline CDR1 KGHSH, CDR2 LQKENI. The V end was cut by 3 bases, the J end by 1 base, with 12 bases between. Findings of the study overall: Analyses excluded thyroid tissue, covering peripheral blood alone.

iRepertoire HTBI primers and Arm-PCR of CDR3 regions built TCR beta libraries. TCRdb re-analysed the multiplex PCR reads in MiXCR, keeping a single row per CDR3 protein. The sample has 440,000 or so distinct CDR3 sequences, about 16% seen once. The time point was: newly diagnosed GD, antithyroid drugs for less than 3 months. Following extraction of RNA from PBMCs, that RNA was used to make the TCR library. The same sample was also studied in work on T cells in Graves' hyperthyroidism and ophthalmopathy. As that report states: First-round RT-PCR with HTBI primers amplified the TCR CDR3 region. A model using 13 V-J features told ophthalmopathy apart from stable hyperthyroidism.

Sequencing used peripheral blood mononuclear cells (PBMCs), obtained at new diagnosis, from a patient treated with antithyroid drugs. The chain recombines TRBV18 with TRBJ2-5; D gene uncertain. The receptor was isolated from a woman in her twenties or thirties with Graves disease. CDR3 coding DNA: TGTGCCAGCTCACCGACGTACCAGACCCAAGAGACCCAGTACTTC. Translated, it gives CASSPTYQTQETQYF.